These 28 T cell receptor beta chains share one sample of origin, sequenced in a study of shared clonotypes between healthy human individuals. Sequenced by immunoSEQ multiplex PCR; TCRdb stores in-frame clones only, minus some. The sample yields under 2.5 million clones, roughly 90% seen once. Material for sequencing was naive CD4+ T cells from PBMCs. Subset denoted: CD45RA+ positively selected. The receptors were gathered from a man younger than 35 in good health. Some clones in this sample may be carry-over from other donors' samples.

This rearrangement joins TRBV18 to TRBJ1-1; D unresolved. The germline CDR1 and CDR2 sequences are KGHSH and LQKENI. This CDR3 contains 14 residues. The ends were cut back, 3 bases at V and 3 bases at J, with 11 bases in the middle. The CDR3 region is CASSPSAGDTEAFF. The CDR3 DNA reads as TGTGCCAGCTCACCGAGTGCGGGTGACACTGAAGCTTTCTTT.

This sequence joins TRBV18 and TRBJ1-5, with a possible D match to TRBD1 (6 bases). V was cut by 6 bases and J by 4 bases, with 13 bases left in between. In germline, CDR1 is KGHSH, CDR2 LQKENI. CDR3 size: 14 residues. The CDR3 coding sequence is TGTGCCAGCTCTCTAACGGGACAAAATCAGCCCCAGCATTTT. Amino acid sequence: CASSLTGQNQPQHF.

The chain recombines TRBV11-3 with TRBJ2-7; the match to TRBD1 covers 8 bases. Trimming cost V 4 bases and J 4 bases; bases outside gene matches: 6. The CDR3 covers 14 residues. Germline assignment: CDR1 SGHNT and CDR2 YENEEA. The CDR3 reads CASSSGTGSYEQYF. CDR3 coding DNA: TGTGCCAGCAGCTCCGGGACAGGAAGTTACGAGCAGTACTTC.

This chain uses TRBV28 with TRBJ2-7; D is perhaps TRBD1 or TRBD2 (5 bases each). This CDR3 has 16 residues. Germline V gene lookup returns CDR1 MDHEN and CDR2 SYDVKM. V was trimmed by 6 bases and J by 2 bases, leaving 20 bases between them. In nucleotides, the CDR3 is TGTGCCAGCAGGTCCGATCGGTGGGGGAGCACCTACGAGCAGTACTTC. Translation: CASRSDRWGSTYEQYF.

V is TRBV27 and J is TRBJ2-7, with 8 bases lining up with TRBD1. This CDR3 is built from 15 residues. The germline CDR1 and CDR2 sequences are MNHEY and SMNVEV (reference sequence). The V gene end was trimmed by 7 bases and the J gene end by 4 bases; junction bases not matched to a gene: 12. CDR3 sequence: CASTKLAGGSYEQYF. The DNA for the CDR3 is TGTGCCAGCACCAAACTGGCAGGGGGCAGTTACGAGCAGTACTTC.

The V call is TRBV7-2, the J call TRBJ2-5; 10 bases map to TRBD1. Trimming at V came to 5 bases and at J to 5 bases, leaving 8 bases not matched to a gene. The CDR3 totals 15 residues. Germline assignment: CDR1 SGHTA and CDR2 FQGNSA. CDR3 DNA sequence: TGTGCCAGCAGCGCCGGGACAGGGGCGGGGGAGACCCAGTACTTC. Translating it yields CASSAGTGAGETQYF.

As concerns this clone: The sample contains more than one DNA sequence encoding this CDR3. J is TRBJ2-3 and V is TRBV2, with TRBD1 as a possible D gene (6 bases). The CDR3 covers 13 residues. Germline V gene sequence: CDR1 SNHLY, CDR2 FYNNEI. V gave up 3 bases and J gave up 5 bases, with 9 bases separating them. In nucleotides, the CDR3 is TGTGCCAGCAGTGAGGCCAGGGGAGATACGCAGTATTTT. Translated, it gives CASSEARGDTQYF.

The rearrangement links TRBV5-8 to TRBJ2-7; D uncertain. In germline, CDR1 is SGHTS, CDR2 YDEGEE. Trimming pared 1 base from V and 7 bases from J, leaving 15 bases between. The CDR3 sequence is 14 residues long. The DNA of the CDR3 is TGTGCCAGCAGCTTGCTCCCGGCCTTGGGGGAGCAGTACTTC. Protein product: CASSLLPALGEQYF.

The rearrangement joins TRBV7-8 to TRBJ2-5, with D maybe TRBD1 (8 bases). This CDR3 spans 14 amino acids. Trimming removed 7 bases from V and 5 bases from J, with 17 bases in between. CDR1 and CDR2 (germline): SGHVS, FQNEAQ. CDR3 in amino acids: CASNHRGGWETQYF. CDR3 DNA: TGTGCCAGCAACCACAGGGGGGGTTGGGAGACCCAGTACTTC. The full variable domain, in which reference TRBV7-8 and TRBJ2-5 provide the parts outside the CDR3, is GAGVSQSPRYKVAKRGQDVALRCDPISGHVSLFWYQQALGQGPEFLTYFQNEAQLDKSGLPSDRFFAERPEGSVSTLKIQRTQQEDSAVYLCASNHRGGWETQYFGPGTRLLVL.

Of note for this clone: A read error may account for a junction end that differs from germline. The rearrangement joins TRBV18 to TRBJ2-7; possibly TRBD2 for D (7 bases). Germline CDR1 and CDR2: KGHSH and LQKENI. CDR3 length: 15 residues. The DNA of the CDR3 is TGTGCCAGCTCACCCCCAGGCGGGGGCTCCAACGAGCAGTACTTC. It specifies CASSPPGGGSNEQYF.

CDR3: CASSSRSDRFYEQYF. The CDR3 bases are TGTGCCAGCAGCTCCCGGTCCGACCGGTTCTACGAGCAGTACTTC. V usage is TRBV5-4 and J usage is TRBJ2-7; D remains unclear. The ends were cut back, 3 bases at V and 3 bases at J, with 16 bases in the middle. The germline V gene encodes CDR1 SGHNT and CDR2 YYREEE (reference sequence). The CDR3 runs to 15 residues.

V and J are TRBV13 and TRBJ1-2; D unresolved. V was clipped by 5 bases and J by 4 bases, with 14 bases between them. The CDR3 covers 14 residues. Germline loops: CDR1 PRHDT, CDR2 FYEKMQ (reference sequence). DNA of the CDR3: TGTGCCAGCAGCCCTCGTTCAGTTTCCTATGGCTACACCTTC. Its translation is CASSPRSVSYGYTF.

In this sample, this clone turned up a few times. The CDR3 loop is CASNLRTGTGNQPQHF. The CDR3 DNA reads as TGTGCCAGTAACCTTCGTACCGGGACAGGGAATCAGCCCCAGCATTTT. The genes are TRBV19 and TRBJ1-5, with TRBD1 matching over 9 bases. The length of the CDR3 is 16 residues. Per germline, CDR1 LNHDA and CDR2 SQIVND (reference sequence). V was pared by 7 bases and J by 4 bases, with 11 bases of the junction left unmatched. Filled out from reference TRBV19 and TRBJ1-5, the complete variable domain reads DGGITQSPKYLFRKEGQNVTLSCEQNLNHDAMYWYRQDPGQGLRLIYYSQIVNDFQKGDIAEGYSVSREKKESFPLTVTSAQKNPTAFYLCASNLRTGTGNQPQHFGDGTRLSIL.

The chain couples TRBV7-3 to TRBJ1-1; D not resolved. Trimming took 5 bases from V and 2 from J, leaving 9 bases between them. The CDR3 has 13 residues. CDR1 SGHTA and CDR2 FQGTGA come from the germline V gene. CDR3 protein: CASSNGPNTEAFF. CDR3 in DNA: TGTGCCAGCAGCAACGGACCCAACACTGAAGCTTTCTTT. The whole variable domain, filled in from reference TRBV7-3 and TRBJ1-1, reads GAGVSQTPSNKVTEKGKYVELRCDPISGHTALYWYRQSLGQGPEFLIYFQGTGAADDSGLPNDRFFAVRPEGSVSTLKIQRTERGDSAVYLCASSNGPNTEAFFGQGTRLTVV.

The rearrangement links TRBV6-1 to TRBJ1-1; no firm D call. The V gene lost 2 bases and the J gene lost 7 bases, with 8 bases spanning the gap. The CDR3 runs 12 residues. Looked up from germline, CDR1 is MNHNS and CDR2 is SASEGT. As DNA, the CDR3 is TGTGCCAGCAGTGAATTGGGTGGTGAAGCTTTCTTT. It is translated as CASSELGGEAFF.

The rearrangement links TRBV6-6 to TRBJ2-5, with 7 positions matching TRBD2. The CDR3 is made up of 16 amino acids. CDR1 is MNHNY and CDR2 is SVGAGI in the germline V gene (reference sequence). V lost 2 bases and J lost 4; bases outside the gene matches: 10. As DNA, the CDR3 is TGTGCCAGCAGTTACCCTGGTGGCAGGGAGGGAGAGACCCAGTACTTC. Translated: CASSYPGGREGETQYF.

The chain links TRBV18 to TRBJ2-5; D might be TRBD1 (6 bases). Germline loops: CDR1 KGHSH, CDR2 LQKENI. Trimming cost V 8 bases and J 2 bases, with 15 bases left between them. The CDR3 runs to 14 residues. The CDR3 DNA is TGTGCCAGCACCCAAAGGGGGATGCAAGAGACCCAGTACTTC. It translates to CASTQRGMQETQYF.

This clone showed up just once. CDR3 protein: CASSIIEGEKLFF. The CDR3 DNA reads as TGTGCCAGTAGTATAATTGAAGGTGAAAAACTGTTTTTT. The rearrangement uses TRBV19 and TRBJ1-4; unclear D gene. CDR3 length: 13 residues. Germline CDR1 LNHDA, CDR2 SQIVND (reference sequence). V gave up 2 bases and J gave up 7 bases, with 8 bases separating them. The whole variable domain, filled in from reference TRBV19 and TRBJ1-4, reads DGGITQSPKYLFRKEGQNVTLSCEQNLNHDAMYWYRQDPGQGLRLIYYSQIVNDFQKGDIAEGYSVSREKKESFPLTVTSAQKNPTAFYLCASSIIEGEKLFFGSGTQLSVL.

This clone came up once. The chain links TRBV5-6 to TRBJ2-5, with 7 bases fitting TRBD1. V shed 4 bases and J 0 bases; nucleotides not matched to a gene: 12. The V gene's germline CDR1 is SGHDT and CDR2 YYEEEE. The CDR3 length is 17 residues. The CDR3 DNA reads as TGTGCCAGCAGCCAACGACGGACAGGCGGGTACCAAGAGACCCAGTACTTC. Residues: CASSQRRTGGYQETQYF.

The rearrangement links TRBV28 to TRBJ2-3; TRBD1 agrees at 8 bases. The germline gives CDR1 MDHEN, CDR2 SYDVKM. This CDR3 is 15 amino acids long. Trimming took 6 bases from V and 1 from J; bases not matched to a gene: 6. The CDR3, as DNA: TGTGCCAGCAGCCAGACAGGGGTTGGCACAGATACGCAGTATTTT. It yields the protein CASSQTGVGTDTQYF.

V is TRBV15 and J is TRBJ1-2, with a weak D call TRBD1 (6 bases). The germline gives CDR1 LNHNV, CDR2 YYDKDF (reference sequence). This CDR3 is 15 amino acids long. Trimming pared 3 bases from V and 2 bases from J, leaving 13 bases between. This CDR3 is CATSRDSMINYGYTF. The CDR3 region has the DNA TGTGCCACCAGCAGGGACAGTATGATAAACTATGGCTACACCTTC.

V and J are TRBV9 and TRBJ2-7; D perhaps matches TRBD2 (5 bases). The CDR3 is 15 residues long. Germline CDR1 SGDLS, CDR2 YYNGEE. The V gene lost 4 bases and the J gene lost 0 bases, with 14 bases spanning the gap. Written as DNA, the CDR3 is TGTGCCAGCAGCTTCGACCCAGAGGGCTCCTACGAGCAGTACTTC. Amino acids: CASSFDPEGSYEQYF.

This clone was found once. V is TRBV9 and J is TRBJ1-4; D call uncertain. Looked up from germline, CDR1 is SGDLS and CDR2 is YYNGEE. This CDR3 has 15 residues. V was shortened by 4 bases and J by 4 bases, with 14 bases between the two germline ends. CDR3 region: CASSPLDGSNEKLFF. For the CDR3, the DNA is TGTGCCAGCAGCCCACTGGACGGTAGTAATGAAAAACTGTTTTTT.

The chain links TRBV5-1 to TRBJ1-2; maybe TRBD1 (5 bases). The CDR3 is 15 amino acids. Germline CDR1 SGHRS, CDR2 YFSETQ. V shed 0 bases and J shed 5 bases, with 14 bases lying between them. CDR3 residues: CASSLGTSLAYGYTF. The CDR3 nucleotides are TGCGCCAGCAGCTTGGGGACATCATTGGCTTATGGCTACACCTTC.

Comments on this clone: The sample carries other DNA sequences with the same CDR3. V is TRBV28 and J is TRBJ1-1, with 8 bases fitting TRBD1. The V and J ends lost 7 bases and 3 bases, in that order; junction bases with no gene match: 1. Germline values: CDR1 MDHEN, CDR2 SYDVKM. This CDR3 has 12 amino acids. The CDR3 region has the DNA TGTGCCAGCACAGGGGGCTACACTGAAGCTTTCTTT. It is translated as CASTGGYTEAFF.

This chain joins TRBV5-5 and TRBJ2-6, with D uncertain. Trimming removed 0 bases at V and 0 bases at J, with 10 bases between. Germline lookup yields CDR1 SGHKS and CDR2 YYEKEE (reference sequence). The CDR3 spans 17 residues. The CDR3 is CASSLANLYSGANVLTF. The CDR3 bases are TGTGCCAGCAGCTTGGCCAATCTTTACTCTGGGGCCAACGTCCTGACTTTC.

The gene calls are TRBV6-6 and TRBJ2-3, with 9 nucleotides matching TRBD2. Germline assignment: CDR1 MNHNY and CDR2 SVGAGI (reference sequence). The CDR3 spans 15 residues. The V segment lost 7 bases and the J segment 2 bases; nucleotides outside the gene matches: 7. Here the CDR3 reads CASTLSGGPTDTQYF. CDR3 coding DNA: TGTGCCAGCACCCTTAGCGGGGGACCCACAGATACGCAGTATTTT.

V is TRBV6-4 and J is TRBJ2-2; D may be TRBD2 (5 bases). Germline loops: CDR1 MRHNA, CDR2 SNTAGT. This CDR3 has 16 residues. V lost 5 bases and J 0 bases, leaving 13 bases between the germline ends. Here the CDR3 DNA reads TGTGCCAGCAGTATTAGCGTCCCAACGAACACCGGGGAGCTGTTTTTT. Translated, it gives CASSISVPTNTGELFF.